The clone carrying this T cell receptor (beta chain) was seen only once. Original processing methods: The assay estimated nucleated cells by amplifying reference gene primers. Using immunoSEQ multiplex PCR, the repertoire was profiled, and TCRdb retains in-frame clones only, with some absent. That table furnishes V, J and clone size, whereas the DNA furnished D and trimming. The table includes about 85,000 clones, roughly 80% detected once. The data were obtained in a study of blood T cell repertoires in COVID-19. Study information: The study drew acute and convalescent COVID-19 samples from the United States, Italy and Spain. From T cells, B-cell-depleted T cells, or PBMCs came the material, which was cDNA or gDNA.

This clonotype was sampled from a man aged 55 to 70 with acute or convalescent COVID-19. The sequenced material came from peripheral blood.

The chain's CDR3 is CASSLRGHDEQYF. In DNA form, the CDR3 reads TGTGCCAGTAGTCTCCGGGGACATGACGAGCAGTACTTC. The chain couples TRBV19 to TRBJ2-7, with TRBD1 as a possible D gene (6 bases). Germline lookup yields CDR1 LNHDA and CDR2 SQIVND (reference sequence). CDR3 size: 13 residues. The V gene lost 5 bases and the J gene lost 5 bases, with 13 bases spanning the gap.